This T cell receptor beta chain is from a study of T-cell reconstitution after alpha-beta-depleted transplantation in children. Preparation of the TCRbeta library used unique molecular identifiers. TCRdb independently ran MiXCR on the PCR reads; one entry per CDR3 protein. Of around 87,000 distinct CDR3 sequences listed, 7% to 10% are singletons. This CDR3 region has 14 residues. The V end lost 1 base, the J end lost 2 bases, and 7 bases lay between the germline ends. This clonotype was observed at least ten times. The chain recombines TRBV12-3 or TRBV12-4 with TRBJ2-3, with D hard to call. The clonotype originates from a human donor who donated a stem cell graft to a child with congenital amegakaryocytic thrombocytopenia. The sequencing here drew on PBMCs from the stem cell graft donor, taken from the stem cell graft. CDR3 residues: CASSLVSYTDTQYF. The CDR3 bases are TGTGCCAGCAGTTTAGTCAGTTACACAGATACGCAGTATTTT.